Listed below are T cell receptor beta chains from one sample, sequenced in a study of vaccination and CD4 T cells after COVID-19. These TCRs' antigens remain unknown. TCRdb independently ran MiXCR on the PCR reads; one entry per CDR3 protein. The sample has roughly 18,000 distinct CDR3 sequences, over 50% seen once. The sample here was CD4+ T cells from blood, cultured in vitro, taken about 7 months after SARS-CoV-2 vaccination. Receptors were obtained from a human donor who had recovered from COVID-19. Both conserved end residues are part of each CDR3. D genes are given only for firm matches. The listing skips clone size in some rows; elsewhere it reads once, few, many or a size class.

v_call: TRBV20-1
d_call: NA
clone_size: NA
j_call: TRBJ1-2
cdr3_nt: TGCAGTGCACAGGAGGAAAGGGGATATGGCTACACCTTC
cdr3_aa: CSAQEERGYGYTF

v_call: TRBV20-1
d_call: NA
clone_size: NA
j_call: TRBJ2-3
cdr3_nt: TGCAGTGCTACCAGAAGCGGAGATACGCAGTATTTT
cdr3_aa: CSATRSGDTQYF

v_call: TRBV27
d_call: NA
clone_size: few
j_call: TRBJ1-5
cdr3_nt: TGTGCCAGCAGTCCTGACATCTTCTACCATCAGCCCCAGCATTTT
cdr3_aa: CASSPDIFYHQPQHF

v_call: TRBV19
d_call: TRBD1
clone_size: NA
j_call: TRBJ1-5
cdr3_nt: TGTGCCAGTAGTATAGATGACAGGGGAGGTCAGCCCCAGCATTTT
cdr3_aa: CASSIDDRGGQPQHF

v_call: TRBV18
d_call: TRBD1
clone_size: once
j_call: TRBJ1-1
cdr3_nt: TGTGCCAGCTCACCAACCGGGACAGGGAACACTGAAGCTTTCTTT
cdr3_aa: CASSPTGTGNTEAFF

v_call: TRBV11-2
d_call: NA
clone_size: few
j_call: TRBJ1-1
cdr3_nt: TGTGCCAGCAGCGTCAACAGGGATTTCTCCGAAGCTTTCTTT
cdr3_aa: CASSVNRDFSEAFF

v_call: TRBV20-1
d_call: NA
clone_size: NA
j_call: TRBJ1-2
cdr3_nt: TGCAGTGCTAGGACGGATCGGGGCACCTATGGCTACACCTTC
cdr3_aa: CSARTDRGTYGYTF

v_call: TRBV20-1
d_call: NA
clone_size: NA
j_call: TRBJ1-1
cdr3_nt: TGCAGTGCTAGGTTTCAGAACACTGAAGCTTTCTTT
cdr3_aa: CSARFQNTEAFF

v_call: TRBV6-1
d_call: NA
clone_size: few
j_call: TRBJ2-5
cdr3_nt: TGTGCCAGCAGCTCAGGGGTAGGGACCCAGTACTTC
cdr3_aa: CASSSGVGTQYF

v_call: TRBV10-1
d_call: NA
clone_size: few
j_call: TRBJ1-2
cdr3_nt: TGCGCCAGCCCAAGGAACAGGTATGGCTACACCTTC
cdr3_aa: CASPRNRYGYTF

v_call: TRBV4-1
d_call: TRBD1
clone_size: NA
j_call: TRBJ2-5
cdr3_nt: TGCGCCAGCAGCCCAAAAGGGGTGACAGGGGGGTTGGAGACCCAGTACTTC
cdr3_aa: CASSPKGVTGGLETQYF

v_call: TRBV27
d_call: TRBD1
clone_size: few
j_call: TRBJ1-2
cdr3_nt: TGTGCCAGCAGTCCCCCGGACAGGAGGGCTAACTATGGCTACACCTTC
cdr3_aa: CASSPPDRRANYGYTF

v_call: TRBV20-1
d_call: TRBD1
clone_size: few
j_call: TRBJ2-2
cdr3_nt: TGCAGTGCTAGAGAAATAGGGGGCAATACCGGGGAGCTGTTTTTT
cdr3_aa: CSAREIGGNTGELFF

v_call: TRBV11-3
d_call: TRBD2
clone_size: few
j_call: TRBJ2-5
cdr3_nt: TGTGCCAGCAGCTTAGATGGAGCGGGAGGTCGGCAAGAGACCCAGTACTTC
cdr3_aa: CASSLDGAGGRQETQYF

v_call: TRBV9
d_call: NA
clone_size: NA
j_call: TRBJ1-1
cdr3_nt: TGTGCCAGCAGCGTAGCCCCAGAGGGATACTATCCAAAGCTTGTCTTT
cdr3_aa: CASSVAPEGYYPKLVF

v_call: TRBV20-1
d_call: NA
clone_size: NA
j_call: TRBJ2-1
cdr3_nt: TGCAGTGCGGCGGGGACAACTACAGCCAATGAGCAGTTCTTC
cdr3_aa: CSAAGTTTANEQFF

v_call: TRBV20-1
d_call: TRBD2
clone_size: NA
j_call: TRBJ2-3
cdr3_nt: TGCAGTGCCTGGGGCGGGGGAAGCACAGATACGCAGTATTTT
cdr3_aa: CSAWGGGSTDTQYF

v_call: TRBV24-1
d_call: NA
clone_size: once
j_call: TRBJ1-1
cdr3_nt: TGTGCCACCAGTGACTACCGACAGACTGAAGCTTTCTTT
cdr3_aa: CATSDYRQTEAFF

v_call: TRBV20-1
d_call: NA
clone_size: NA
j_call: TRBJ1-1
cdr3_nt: TGCAGTGCTAGGCCAAGGACGGGGAACACTGAAGCTTTCTTT
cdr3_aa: CSARPRTGNTEAFF

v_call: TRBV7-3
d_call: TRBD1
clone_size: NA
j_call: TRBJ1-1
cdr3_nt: TGTGCCAGCAGCTTCAACAGGGGGAGTACTGAAGCTTTCTTT
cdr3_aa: CASSFNRGSTEAFF

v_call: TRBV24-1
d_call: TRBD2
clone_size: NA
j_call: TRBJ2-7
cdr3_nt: TGTGCCAGGGCCGGGACTAGTTATGTCTACGAGCAGTACTTC
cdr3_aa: CARAGTSYVYEQYF

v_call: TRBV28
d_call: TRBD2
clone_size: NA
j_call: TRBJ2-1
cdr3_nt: TGTGCCAGCAGTTTACCTCTAGCGGGGGTAAATGAGCAGTTCTTC
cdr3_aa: CASSLPLAGVNEQFF

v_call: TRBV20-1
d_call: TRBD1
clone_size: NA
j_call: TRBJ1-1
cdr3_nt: TGCAGTGCTAGAGACAGGGGGCTGCGTCTACTGAACACTGAAGCTTTCTTT
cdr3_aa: CSARDRGLRLLNTEAFF

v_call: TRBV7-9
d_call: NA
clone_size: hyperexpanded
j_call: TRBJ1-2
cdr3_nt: TGTGCCAGCAGCTTAGTGTCAGGGAACTATGGCTACACCTTC
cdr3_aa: CASSLVSGNYGYTF

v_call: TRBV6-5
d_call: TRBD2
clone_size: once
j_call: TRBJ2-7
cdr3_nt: TGTGCCAGCAGTTACAGCGGGGGGGCACGAGCGGGGGAGCAGTACTTC
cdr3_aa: CASSYSGGARAGEQYF

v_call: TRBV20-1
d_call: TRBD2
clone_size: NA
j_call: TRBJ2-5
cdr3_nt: TGCAGTGCCCTTACCACAGGGCACATAAGCGGGGGGGCCGTAGAGACCCAGTACTTC
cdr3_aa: CSALTTGHISGGAVETQYF

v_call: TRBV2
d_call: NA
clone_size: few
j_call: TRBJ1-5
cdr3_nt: TGTGCCAGCAGTGTCACACATGGGCCCCAGCATTTT
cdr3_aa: CASSVTHGPQHF

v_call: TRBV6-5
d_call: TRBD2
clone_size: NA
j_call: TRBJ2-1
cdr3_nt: TGTGCCAGCAGTTACAAGCGGGGAGGCTACAATGAGCAGTTCTTC
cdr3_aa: CASSYKRGGYNEQFF

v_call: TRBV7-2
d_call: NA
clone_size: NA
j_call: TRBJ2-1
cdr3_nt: TGTGCCAGCAGCTTACAGGATGGGGGTGAGCAGTTCTTC
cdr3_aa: CASSLQDGGEQFF

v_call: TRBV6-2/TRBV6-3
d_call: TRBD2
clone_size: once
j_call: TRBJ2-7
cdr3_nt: TGTGCCAGCAGCGGGACTAGCGGAAACTACGAGCAGTACTTC
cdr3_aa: CASSGTSGNYEQYF

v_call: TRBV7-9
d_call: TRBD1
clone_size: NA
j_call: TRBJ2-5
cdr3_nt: TGTGCCAGCAGCTTAGCCGGGACAGGGGAAGAGACCCAGTACTTC
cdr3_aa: CASSLAGTGEETQYF

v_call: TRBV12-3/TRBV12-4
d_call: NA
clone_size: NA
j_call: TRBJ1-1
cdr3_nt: TGTGCCAGCAGCCCTATTGGGGGTACTGAAGCTTTCTTT
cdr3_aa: CASSPIGGTEAFF

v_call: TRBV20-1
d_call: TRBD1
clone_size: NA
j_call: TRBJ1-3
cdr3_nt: TGCAGTGCAAAGACCCAGGGGGCGAGGGGAAACACCATATATTTT
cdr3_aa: CSAKTQGARGNTIYF

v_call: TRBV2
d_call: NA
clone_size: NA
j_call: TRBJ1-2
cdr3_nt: TGTGCCAGCAGTGTGGCCAGGGAGAGGAGTGGCTACACCTTC
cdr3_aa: CASSVARERSGYTF

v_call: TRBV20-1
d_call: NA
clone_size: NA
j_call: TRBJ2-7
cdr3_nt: TGCAGTGCTAGATTAGGGTACGGTGGCTACGAGCAGTACTTC
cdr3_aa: CSARLGYGGYEQYF

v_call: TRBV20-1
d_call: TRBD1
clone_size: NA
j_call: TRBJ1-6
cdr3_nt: TGCAGTGCTAGAGTACAGGGGGCAGGTAATTCACCCCTCCACTTT
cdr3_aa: CSARVQGAGNSPLHF

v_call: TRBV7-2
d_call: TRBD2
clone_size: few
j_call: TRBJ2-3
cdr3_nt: TGTGCCAGCAGCTTAGGACTAGCCCCAGATACGCAGTATTTT
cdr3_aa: CASSLGLAPDTQYF

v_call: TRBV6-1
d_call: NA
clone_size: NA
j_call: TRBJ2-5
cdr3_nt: TGTGCCACCTCTTATCGGACTATTTTGGAGACCCAGTACTTC
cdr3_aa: CATSYRTILETQYF

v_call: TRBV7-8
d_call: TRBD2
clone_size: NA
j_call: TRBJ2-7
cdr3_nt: TGTGCCAGCAGCTTAGGGGTTAGCGGGAGTATCTACGAGCAGTACTTC
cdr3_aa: CASSLGVSGSIYEQYF

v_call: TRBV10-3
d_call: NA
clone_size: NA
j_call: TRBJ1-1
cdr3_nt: TGTGCCATCAGCAGGACAGAGAACACTGAAGCTTTCTTT
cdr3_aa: CAISRTENTEAFF

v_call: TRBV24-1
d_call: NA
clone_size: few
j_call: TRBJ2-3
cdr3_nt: TGTGCCACCAGTGATCCCCTGGGCCCAGGGGATACGCAGTATTTT
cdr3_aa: CATSDPLGPGDTQYF

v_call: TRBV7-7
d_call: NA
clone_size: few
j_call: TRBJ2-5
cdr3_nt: TGTGCTAGCAGCTTAGCCGGACGGGAGACCCAGTACTTC
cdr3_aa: CASSLAGRETQYF

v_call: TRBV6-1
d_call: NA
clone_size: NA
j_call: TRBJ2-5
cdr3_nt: TGTGCCAGCAACCGAGAACCAACCCCGTGGGAGACCCAGTACTTC
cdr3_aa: CASNREPTPWETQYF

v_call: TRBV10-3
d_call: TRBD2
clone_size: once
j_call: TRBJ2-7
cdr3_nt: TGTGCCATCGGGCGGGGGGCGCCTTCCTACGAGCAGTACTTC
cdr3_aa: CAIGRGAPSYEQYF

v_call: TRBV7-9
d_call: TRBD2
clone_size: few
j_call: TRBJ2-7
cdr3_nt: TGTGCCAGCAGCTTAAGCGGGGGGGCCTACGAGCAGTACTTC
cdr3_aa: CASSLSGGAYEQYF

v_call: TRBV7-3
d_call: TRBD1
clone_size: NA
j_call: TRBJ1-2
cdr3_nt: TGTGCCAGCAGCTTAGGCGACAGGGTTCATGGCTACACCTTC
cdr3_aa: CASSLGDRVHGYTF

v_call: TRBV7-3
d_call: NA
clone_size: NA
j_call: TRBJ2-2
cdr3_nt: TGTGCCAGCAGCCCGGGCGGGACACCGGAATACACCGGGGAGCTGTTTTTT
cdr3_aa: CASSPGGTPEYTGELFF

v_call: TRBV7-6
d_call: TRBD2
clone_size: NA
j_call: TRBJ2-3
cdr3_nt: TGTGCCAGCAGCCTTCAGGGACTAGCGGGCACAGATACGCAGTATTTT
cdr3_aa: CASSLQGLAGTDTQYF

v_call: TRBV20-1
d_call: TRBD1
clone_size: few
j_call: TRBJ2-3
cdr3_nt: TGCAGTGCTAGAGAGGGACAGCTCTCGGTCTCGCAGTATTTT
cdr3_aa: CSAREGQLSVSQYF

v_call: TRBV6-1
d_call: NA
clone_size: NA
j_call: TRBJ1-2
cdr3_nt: TGTGCCAGCAGTGAATACGGGGGCGGGGGCTACACCTTC
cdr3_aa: CASSEYGGGGYTF

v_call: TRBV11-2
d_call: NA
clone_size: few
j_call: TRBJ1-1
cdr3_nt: TGTGCCAGCAGCTTAGATCTTAGCCGTCCTGGAGCTTTCTTT
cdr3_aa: CASSLDLSRPGAFF

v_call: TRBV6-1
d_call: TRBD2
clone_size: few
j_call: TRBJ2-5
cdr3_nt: TGTGCCAGCAGCTCAACCTTTAGCGGGAGTGGAAAGACCCAGTACTTC
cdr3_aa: CASSSTFSGSGKTQYF

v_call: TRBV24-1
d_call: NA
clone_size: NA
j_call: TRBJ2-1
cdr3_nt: TGTGCCACCAGTGACTCCCCTAATTACAATGAGCGGTTCTTC
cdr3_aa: CATSDSPNYNERFF